A single sample gave rise to the 26 T cell receptor beta chains below, sequenced in a study of PD-L1 blockade in urothelial cancer. Only in-frame clones appear in the TCRdb table, and some are missing; sequencing was by immunoSEQ multiplex PCR. The table has more than 85,000 clones, around 87% seen once; the top ten hold roughly 2%. As to time point: pretreatment peripheral blood. Sequences were derived from PBMCs, sampled around atezolizumab (anti-PD-L1) treatment. The receptors here all came from a man in his fifties or sixties with urothelial cancer.

The V gene is TRBV15, the J gene TRBJ1-2; 9 nucleotides agree with TRBD1. CDR3 length: 14 residues. Unmatched junction bases numbered 9, after V lost 9 bases and J lost 4 bases. CDR1 is LNHNV and CDR2 is YYDKDF in the germline V gene (reference sequence). For the CDR3, the DNA is TGTGCCACTAAAAACAGGGGGCGCGGCTATGGCTACACCTTC. Protein sequence: CATKNRGRGYGYTF.

V and J are TRBV7-2 and TRBJ2-7; 10 bases are a match to TRBD1. The CDR3 length is 16 residues. Germline CDR1 and CDR2: SGHTA and FQGNSA. Germline trimming cut 5 bases from V and 1 base from J; bases unmatched to any gene: 8. The CDR3 bases are TGTGCCAGCAGCACGACCCGGACAGGGGGTTCCTACGAGCAGTACTTC. Amino acid sequence: CASSTTRTGGSYEQYF.

A few counts support this clone. The chain recombines TRBV28 with TRBJ1-5, with 10 bases fitting TRBD1. This CDR3 has 12 amino acids. The V gene's germline CDR1 is MDHEN and CDR2 SYDVKM. The CDR3 DNA is TGTGGTTCGGGACAGGGGAATCAGCCCCAGCATTTT. The encoded protein is CGSGQGNQPQHF. The variable domain in full, with the rest retrieved from reference TRBV28 and TRBJ1-5, is DVKVTQSSRYLVKRTGEKVFLECVQDMDHENMFWYRQDPGLGLRLIYFSYDVKMKEKGDIPEGYSVSREKKERFSLILESASTNQTSMYLCGSGQGNQPQHFGDGTRLSIL.

In DNA, the CDR3 is TGTGCCAGCAGCTTCGGGGTGGACTATGGCTACACCTTC. This sequence encodes CASSFGVDYGYTF. The chain combines TRBV7-6 with TRBJ1-2; no firm D call. Germline V gene lookup returns CDR1 SGHVS and CDR2 FNYEAQ. V was pared by 3 bases and J by 3 bases, with 8 bases between. The CDR3 extends over 13 amino acids.

This clone was recorded a few times. The chain joins TRBV30 to TRBJ1-1, with D unclear. CDR1 is GTSNPN and CDR2 is SVGIG in the germline V gene (reference sequence). The CDR3 has 13 residues. Between the trimmed V and J ends, which lost 1 base and 2 bases, there was a span of 8 bases. The CDR3 DNA is TGTGCCTGGAGTGACTTGGGCAACACTGAAGCTTTCTTT. The encoded protein is CAWSDLGNTEAFF.

In its sample, this clone was seen once. V usage is TRBV7-9 and J usage is TRBJ1-2; no reliable D call. This CDR3 contains 12 residues. Trimming stripped 5 bases from V and 5 bases from J, with 9 bases between. Germline V gene lookup returns CDR1 SEHNR and CDR2 FQNEAQ (reference sequence). The CDR3 nucleotides read TGTGCCAGCAGCCGCGACAAGTATGGCTACACCTTC. The encoded protein is CASSRDKYGYTF. The full variable domain, in which reference TRBV7-9 and TRBJ1-2 provide the parts outside the CDR3, is DTGVSQNPRHKITKRGQNVTFRCDPISEHNRLYWYRQTLGQGPEFLTYFQNEAQLEKSRLLSDRFSAERPKGSFSTLEIQRTEQGDSAMYLCASSRDKYGYTFGSGTRLTVV.

The chain is built from TRBV18 and TRBJ1-1; 7 bases align to TRBD1. CDR1 and CDR2 from the germline V gene are KGHSH and LQKENI. With V trimmed by 2 bases and J by 1 base, 4 bases remained unmatched. This CDR3 is 15 amino acids long. The CDR3 sequence: CASSPADRANTEAFF. The CDR3 bases are TGTGCCAGCTCACCAGCCGACAGGGCGAACACTGAAGCTTTCTTT. Full variable domain (outside the CDR3, taken from reference TRBV18 and TRBJ1-1): NAGVMQNPRHLVRRRGQEARLRCSPMKGHSHVYWYRQLPEEGLKFMVYLQKENIIDESGMPKERFSAEFPKEGPSILRIQQVVRGDSAAYFCASSPADRANTEAFFGQGTRLTVV.

As for this clone: The germline gene is not matched at one end of the junction; a read error may be the cause. V is TRBV18 and J is TRBJ2-4; D may be TRBD1 (6 bases). Per germline, CDR1 KGHSH and CDR2 LQKENI. CDR3 length: 17 amino acids. This CDR3 is CASSPLPLGAAQNIQYF. For the CDR3, the DNA is TGTGCCAGCTCACCCCTTCCCCTGGGGGCAGCCCAAAACATTCAGTACTTC.

The V call is TRBV28, the J call TRBJ2-7, with 8 bases lining up with TRBD1. Germline CDR1 MDHEN, CDR2 SYDVKM. This CDR3 spans 14 amino acids. V dropped 3 bases and J dropped 3; count of bases not matched to a gene: 4. The DNA of the CDR3 is TGTGCCAGCAGTTTTTCAGGGGGCCACTACGAGCAGTACTTC. Amino acid sequence: CASSFSGGHYEQYF.

The chain carries TRBV4-3 and TRBJ2-2; 8 bases align to TRBD2. Trimming took 6 bases from V and 1 from J; bases not matched to a gene: 7. This CDR3 is 16 amino acids long. In germline, CDR1 is LGHNA, CDR2 YSLEER. Here the CDR3 reads CASSQSGTRNTGELFF. The DNA for the CDR3 is TGCGCCAGCAGTCAATCCGGGACTAGGAACACCGGGGAGCTGTTTTTT.

The chain has TRBV5-4 and TRBJ1-2; tentative D call: TRBD1 (5 bases). There are 18 residues in the CDR3. V gave up 8 bases and J gave up 0 bases, with 26 bases separating them. Germline CDR1 and CDR2: SGHNT and YYREEE (reference sequence). The CDR3 nucleotides are TGTGCCAGTAGTAAAGGCGGGGACGCCGGACTAACTAACTATGGCTACACCTTC. Its translation is CASSKGGDAGLTNYGYTF.

The chain combines TRBV2 with TRBJ2-7; the D gene is possibly TRBD1 (5 bases). The CDR3 contains 11 residues. Germline CDR1 SNHLY, CDR2 FYNNEI. The V and J ends lost 7 bases and 5 bases respectively, with 9 bases between them. The CDR3 here is CASIQGHEQYF. CDR3 in DNA: TGTGCCAGCATTCAGGGCCACGAGCAGTACTTC.

The chain employs TRBV14 and TRBJ1-6; 7 bases align to TRBD1. The CDR3 contains 14 residues. V shed 4 bases and J 6 bases; nucleotides not matched to a gene: 3. Per germline, CDR1 SGHDN and CDR2 FVKESK. The CDR3, as DNA: TGTGCCAGCAGCCCGGACAGGTCTAATTCACCCCTCCACTTT. Its translation is CASSPDRSNSPLHF.

The CDR3 here is CASMDFYTGELFF. In nucleotides, the CDR3 is TGTGCCAGCATGGACTTTTACACCGGGGAGCTGTTTTTT. The J gene is TRBJ2-2, the V gene TRBV6-6; tentatively, D is TRBD2 (5 bases). The germline V gene has CDR1 MNHNY and CDR2 SVGAGI (reference sequence). Trimming stripped 7 bases from V and 3 bases from J, with 9 bases between. The CDR3 sequence is 13 residues long.

J is TRBJ2-2 and V is TRBV13; D is possibly TRBD1 (5 bases). There are 17 residues in the CDR3. CDR1 PRHDT and CDR2 FYEKMQ come from the germline V gene (reference sequence). Deletions cut 5 bases from V and 0 bases from J, with 16 bases between. The CDR3 bases are TGTGCCAGCAGCCGATGGAACGACAGACCGAACACCGGGGAGCTGTTTTTT. Residues: CASSRWNDRPNTGELFF. The whole variable domain, filled in from reference TRBV13 and TRBJ2-2, reads AAGVIQSPRHLIKEKRETATLKCYPIPRHDTVYWYQQGPGQDPQFLISFYEKMQSDKGSIPDRFSAQQFSDYHSELNMSSLELGDSALYFCASSRWNDRPNTGELFFGEGSRLTVL.

CDR3 loop: CASSLVVGNEQFF. For the CDR3, the DNA is TGTGCCAGCAGCTTAGTCGTCGGCAATGAGCAGTTCTTC. The chain is built from TRBV11-2 and TRBJ2-1; D is undetermined. The germline V and J ends were trimmed by 1 base and 6 bases, with 7 bases remaining between them. The germline CDR1 and CDR2 sequences are SGHAT and FQNNGV. This CDR3 comprises 13 residues.

The rearrangement joins TRBV7-2 to TRBJ2-5; 7 nucleotides agree with TRBD2. The germline CDR1 and CDR2 sequences are SGHTA and FQGNSA. Trimming at V came to 5 bases and at J to 7 bases, leaving 4 bases not matched to a gene. The CDR3 extends over 12 amino acids. CDR3 sequence reads: CASSLPGGTQYF. CDR3 nucleotide sequence: TGTGCCAGCAGCCTACCGGGGGGGACCCAGTACTTC. The full variable domain, with the rest looked up from reference TRBV7-2 and TRBJ2-5, is GAGVSQSPSNKVTEKGKDVELRCDPISGHTALYWYRQSLGQGLEFLIYFQGNSAPDKSGLPSDRFSAERTGGSVSTLTIQRTQQEDSAVYLCASSLPGGTQYFGPGTRLLVL.

The rearrangement joins TRBV28 to TRBJ2-2; TRBD1 agrees at 10 bases. The CDR3 spans 16 residues. V was pared by 2 bases and J by 4 bases, with 4 bases of the junction left unmatched. CDR1 is MDHEN and CDR2 is SYDVKM in the germline V gene. The CDR3 DNA follows: TGTGCCAGCAGTTTAACGACAGGGGGCGGCACCGGGGAGCTGTTTTTT. This gives the protein CASSLTTGGGTGELFF.

The count of this clone is one. The rearrangement links TRBV5-1 to TRBJ2-5, with 14 bases identical to TRBD2. V gave up 4 bases and J gave up 5 bases; unmatched junction bases: 4. Germline CDR1 reads SGHRS; CDR2 reads YFSETQ. The CDR3 sequence is 15 residues long. The CDR3 sequence: CASSDGTSGGETQYF. As DNA, the CDR3 is TGCGCCAGCAGCGACGGGACTAGCGGGGGTGAGACCCAGTACTTC.

This chain connects TRBV11-3 to TRBJ2-5; D is unclear. The V and J ends lost 0 bases and 2 bases respectively, with 10 bases between them. CDR1 SGHNT and CDR2 YENEEA come from the germline V gene. The CDR3 covers 15 residues. CDR3 loop: CASSLDFRPQETQYF. CDR3 nucleotides: TGTGCCAGCAGCTTAGATTTCAGGCCTCAAGAGACCCAGTACTTC.

The chain couples TRBV27 to TRBJ1-5; D is uncertain. The CDR3 is 13 amino acids. Between the trimmed V and J ends, which lost 0 bases and 8 bases, there was a span of 8 bases. Germline V gene lookup returns CDR1 MNHEY and CDR2 SMNVEV (reference sequence). The chain's CDR3 is CASSLSGWEPQHF. DNA of the CDR3: TGTGCCAGCAGTTTATCCGGGTGGGAGCCCCAGCATTTT.

The rearrangement uses TRBV28 and TRBJ2-7; D not certain. The DNA matches TRBJ2-5 better at its end, which makes the J call doubtful. Per the germline V gene, CDR1 is MDHEN and CDR2 is SYDVKM. There are 12 residues in the CDR3. CDR3 residues: CASSLWRGTQYF. The CDR3 DNA reads as TGTGCCAGCAGTTTATGGCGCGGGACCCAGTACTTC.

The chain employs TRBV19 and TRBJ1-1; the match to TRBD1 covers 7 bases. Germline-derived CDR1 and CDR2 are LNHDA and SQIVND (reference sequence). The CDR3 is 13 residues long. The J segment lost 2 bases and the V segment lost 6 bases, leaving 3 bases of the junction unmatched. As DNA, the CDR3 is TGTGCCAGTAGAGACAGGGTAAACACTGAAGCTTTCTTT. Translated: CASRDRVNTEAFF.

This chain links TRBV2 with TRBJ2-7, with 8 bases fitting TRBD1. CDR1 SNHLY and CDR2 FYNNEI come from the germline V gene. The CDR3 consists of 14 residues. J was trimmed by 3 bases and V by 4 bases; bases with no gene match: 5. In DNA form, the CDR3 reads TGTGCCAGCAGTGCTCAGGGGGCCCGCTACGAGCAGTACTTC. Translating gives CASSAQGARYEQYF. Filled out from reference TRBV2 and TRBJ2-7, the complete variable domain reads EPEVTQTPSHQVTQMGQEVILRCVPISNHLYFYWYRQILGQKVEFLVSFYNNEISEKSEIFDDQFSVERPDGSNFTLKIRSTKLEDSAMYFCASSAQGARYEQYFGPGTRLTVT.

V usage is TRBV7-2 and J usage is TRBJ1-4; TRBD1 aligns across 7 bases. The V gene's germline CDR1 is SGHTA and CDR2 FQGNSA. The trim removed 3 bases at V and 8 bases at J, leaving 3 bases unmatched. CDR3 size: 13 residues. The CDR3 sequence is CASSFRQGEKLFF. CDR3 coding DNA: TGTGCCAGCAGCTTCCGACAGGGCGAAAAACTGTTTTTT.

The V gene is TRBV9, the J gene TRBJ2-1, with 7 bases aligning to TRBD2. Unmatched junction bases numbered 2, after V lost 6 bases and J lost 2 bases. There are 13 residues in the CDR3. The V gene's germline CDR1 is SGDLS and CDR2 YYNGEE. Here the CDR3 reads CASTGGPYNEQFF. The CDR3 region has the DNA TGTGCCAGCACGGGGGGACCCTACAATGAGCAGTTCTTC.